The rows below give T cell receptor beta chains drawn from one sample of a study of T cells in tumors after PD-1 blockade. The protocol was immunoSEQ multiplex PCR, while the TCRdb copy is restricted to in-frame clones and leaves out a portion. The sample contains around 11,000 clones, around 67% of which appear only once. Here the sequenced sample was tumor tissue, taken after anti-PD-1 treatment. These receptors were taken from a human donor with basal cell carcinoma. Each CDR3 is given with its conserved first and last residue. D genes are given only for firm matches. The listing skips clone size in some rows; elsewhere it reads once, few, many or a size class.

TRBV7-9	13	few	TRBJ1-5	TRBD1	CASSRDRGQPQHF	TGTGCCAGCAGCCGGGACAGGGGTCAGCCCCAGCATTTT
TRBV18	18	-	TRBJ2-6	TRBD1	CASSTGGSVQSGANVLTF	TGTGCCAGCTCAACAGGGGGATCGGTACAATCTGGGGCCAACGTCCTGACTTTC
TRBV27	14	-	TRBJ2-2	-	CASSTPRETGELFF	TGTGCCAGCAGTACCCCCCGGGAAACCGGGGAGCTGTTTTTT
TRBV19	14	-	TRBJ2-7	TRBD1	CASSTRDRVYEQYF	TGTGCCAGTAGTACGCGGGACAGGGTCTACGAGCAGTACTTC
TRBV10-1	16	-	TRBJ2-3	TRBD2	CASSGFVAGGTDTQYF	TGCGCCAGCAGTGGATTTGTGGCGGGAGGCACAGATACGCAGTATTTT
TRBV5-1	15	-	TRBJ2-7	TRBD2	CASSLWAGGAGEQYF	TGCGCCAGCAGCTTGTGGGCGGGGGGCGCCGGGGAGCAGTACTTC
TRBV21-1	15	-	TRBJ2-4	-	CASSNFGGPRDIQYF	TGTGCCAGCAGCAATTTCGGGGGCCCTAGGGACATTCAGTACTTC
TRBV5-6	14	-	TRBJ1-2	-	CASSPNQVGYGYTF	TGTGCCAGCAGCCCGAACCAGGTGGGCTATGGCTACACCTTC
TRBV11-3	15	-	TRBJ2-7	TRBD1	CASSLTGTGGKEQYF	TGTGCCAGCAGCTTAACAGGGACAGGGGGCAAAGAGCAGTACTTC
TRBV6-5	16	-	TRBJ2-3	-	CASSLGSGVLTDTQYF	TGTGCCAGCAGTTTGGGGAGCGGAGTTCTCACAGATACGCAGTATTTT
TRBV19	12	-	TRBJ1-1	-	CASTNPPTEAFF	TGTGCCAGTACCAATCCCCCCACTGAAGCTTTCTTT
TRBV19	18	-	TRBJ2-1	TRBD2	CASSGGLAGVWSYNEQFF	TGTGCCAGTAGTGGGGGACTAGCGGGGGTTTGGTCCTACAATGAGCAGTTCTTC
TRBV7-2	14	-	TRBJ1-1	-	CASSLFGKDTEAFF	TGTGCCAGCAGCTTATTCGGGAAAGACACTGAAGCTTTCTTT
TRBV5-4	14	few	TRBJ2-3	-	CASSIEVGADTQYF	TGTGCCAGCAGCATCGAAGTAGGGGCAGATACGCAGTATTTT
TRBV5-1	13	-	TRBJ1-5	-	CASSSDSNQPQHF	TGCGCCAGCAGCTCGGATAGCAATCAGCCCCAGCATTTT
TRBV5-1	14	few	TRBJ1-6	-	CASSFRGENSPLHF	TGCGCCAGCAGCTTCCGGGGCGAAAATTCACCCCTCCACTTT
TRBV18	15	-	TRBJ1-5	-	CASSPTAYSNQPQHF	TGTGCCAGCTCACCGACAGCTTATAGCAATCAGCCCCAGCATTTT
TRBV12-1	17	-	TRBJ2-1	-	CASSFVLGGTGNNEQFF	TGTGCCAGCAGCTTTGTTTTGGGGGGGACAGGTAACAATGAGCAGTTCTTC
TRBV7-2	15	-	TRBJ2-3	-	CASSRLTGMTDTQYF	TGTGCCAGCAGCCGCTTAACGGGTATGACAGATACGCAGTATTTT
TRBV23-1	12	-	TRBJ1-1	-	CASSLPRGEAFF	TGCGCCAGCAGTCTGCCGCGGGGTGAAGCTTTCTTT
TRBV2	13	-	TRBJ1-5	-	CATHRDSNQPQHF	TGTGCCACCCACCGGGACAGCAATCAGCCCCAGCATTTT
TRBV7-9	12	once	TRBJ2-4	-	CASSSPENIQYF	TGTGCCAGCAGCTCGCCAGAAAACATTCAGTACTTC
TRBV19	14	-	TRBJ1-3	-	CASKGVEGGNTIYF	TGTGCCAGTAAAGGAGTGGAAGGTGGAAACACCATATATTTT
TRBV6-5	14	-	TRBJ1-1	-	CASSSAEGATEAFF	TGTGCCAGCAGTTCAGCCGAAGGAGCTACTGAAGCTTTCTTT
TRBV5-4	14	-	TRBJ2-3	-	CASSLEIGTDTQYF	TGTGCCAGCAGCTTAGAGATTGGCACAGATACGCAGTATTTT
TRBV3-1/TRBV3-2	13	medium-sized	TRBJ1-2	-	CASTRIPGFAPTF	TGTGCCAGCACCCGAATACCAGGTTTCGCACCCACCTTC
TRBV9	13	-	TRBJ2-3	-	CASSVELANTQYF	TGTGCCAGCAGCGTAGAATTGGCGAATACGCAGTATTTT
TRBV7-2	14	-	TRBJ2-7	TRBD1	CASSFSGGSNEQYF	TGTGCCAGCAGCTTCTCAGGGGGCTCCAACGAGCAGTACTTC
TRBV14	15	-	TRBJ2-7	TRBD1	CASSYLGTGGGEQYF	TGTGCCAGCAGCTATTTGGGGACAGGGGGTGGCGAGCAGTACTTC
TRBV12-3/TRBV12-4	13	few	TRBJ1-1	-	CASSLTVRTEAFF	TGTGCCAGCAGTTTAACGGTTCGCACTGAAGCTTTCTTT
TRBV3-1/TRBV3-2	13	-	TRBJ2-5	-	CASGWPGQETQYF	TGTGCCAGCGGATGGCCAGGCCAAGAGACCCAGTACTTC
TRBV5-1	12	medium-sized	TRBJ2-7	TRBD2	CASSSGGYEQYF	TGCGCCAGCAGCTCGGGAGGCTACGAGCAGTACTTC
TRBV5-6	16	-	TRBJ1-2	TRBD1	CASSLRTGGLNYGYTF	TGTGCCAGCAGCTTACGGACAGGGGGCCTTAACTATGGCTACACCTTC
TRBV2	13	-	TRBJ2-3	-	CASNWDSTDTQYF	TGTGCCAGCAACTGGGATAGCACAGATACGCAGTATTTT
TRBV5-4	14	-	TRBJ1-2	TRBD1	CASSLPVTGEGYTF	TGTGCCAGCAGCTTGCCAGTAACAGGGGAGGGCTACACCTTC
TRBV7-9	15	-	TRBJ1-3	-	CASSLMASSGNTIYF	TGTGCCAGCAGCTTAATGGCGAGCTCTGGAAACACCATATATTTT
TRBV18	13	-	TRBJ2-3	TRBD2	CASSPDGGTSQYF	TGTGCCAGCTCCCCAGATGGCGGGACTAGTCAGTATTTT
TRBV11-3	12	-	TRBJ1-1	-	CASSLRPPEAFF	TGTGCCAGCAGCTTAAGGCCACCTGAAGCTTTCTTT
TRBV24-1	14	-	TRBJ2-4	-	CATSDPSEGNIQYF	TGTGCCACCAGTGATCCGAGTGAGGGCAACATTCAGTACTTC
TRBV7-9	15	-	TRBJ1-5	TRBD1	CASSPAGTGDQPQHF	TGTGCCAGCAGCCCAGCCGGGACAGGGGACCAGCCCCAGCATTTT
TRBV6-5	15	-	TRBJ2-1	TRBD2	CASRWLAGGQTEQFF	TGTGCCAGCAGATGGCTAGCGGGAGGGCAGACTGAGCAGTTCTTC
TRBV6-2/TRBV6-3	14	few	TRBJ1-1	-	CASSYARGVTEAFF	TGTGCCAGCAGTTACGCCAGGGGAGTCACTGAAGCTTTCTTT